Below are 15 T cell receptor beta chains sequenced from a single sample in a study of T cell repertoires in cytomegalovirus infection. TCRdb recomputed calls from the reads with MiXCR, one row per CDR3 protein. The sample lists about 180,000 distinct CDR3 sequences; less than 25% were seen once. Antigens for these TCRs are unknown. Sequences were derived from CD8+ T cells from cultured PBMCs, sampled from culture after CMV antigen stimulation. Source of these receptors: a human donor in good health (CMV status not recorded). Some clones in this sample may be carry-over from other donors' samples.

This clonotype was counted a few times. The J gene is TRBJ1-1, the V gene TRBV7-2; TRBD1 agrees at 8 bases. The CDR3 runs 15 residues. The trim removed 8 bases at V and 8 bases at J, leaving 16 bases unmatched. From germline, CDR1 is SGHTA and CDR2 FQGNSA. CDR3 nucleotides: TGTGCCAGCTCTTACCCCGGGACAGGAGAACTAGAAGCTTTCTTT. This codes for CASSYPGTGELEAFF.

This rearrangement joins TRBV4-1 to TRBJ1-6; TRBD1 matches 7 bases. This CDR3 comprises 16 residues. Germline assignment: CDR1 MGHRA and CDR2 YSYEKL. Unmatched junction bases numbered 11, after V lost 5 bases and J lost 7 bases. CDR3 sequence: CASSSDRELWNSPLHF. The DNA for the CDR3 is TGCGCCAGCAGCTCCGACAGGGAACTATGGAATTCACCCCTCCACTTT.

This clonotype is labeled medium-sized (0.01 to 0.1%). This sequence joins TRBV4-1 and TRBJ2-3, with 9 bases identical to TRBD1. The V gene end was trimmed by 8 bases and the J gene end by 3 bases; junction bases not matched to a gene: 9. Germline V gives CDR1 MGHRA, CDR2 YSYEKL. CDR3 length equals 15 residues. The CDR3 region has the DNA TGCGCCAGCGGACACCAGGACAGGGGTACAGATACGCAGTATTTT. The encoded protein is CASGHQDRGTDTQYF.

The chain joins TRBV25-1 to TRBJ1-3; weak D call: TRBD1 (5 bases). The length of the CDR3 is 19 residues. Trimming pared 4 bases from V and 0 bases from J, leaving 22 bases between. Germline CDR1 MGHDK, CDR2 SYGVNS. The CDR3 loop is CASSGPLPGQAVSGNTIYF. CDR3 nucleotide sequence: TGTGCCAGCAGTGGCCCCCTCCCGGGGCAGGCCGTCTCTGGAAACACCATATATTTT.

V usage is TRBV4-1 and J usage is TRBJ2-7, with TRBD2 as a possible D gene (6 bases). Germline V gene data show CDR1 as MGHRA and CDR2 as YSYEKL. The CDR3 is 14 residues long. V lost 1 base to trimming and J lost 6 bases, with 13 bases between them. CDR3 protein: CASSQVGGLGEQYF. The DNA for the CDR3 is TGCGCCAGCAGCCAAGTCGGGGGACTGGGCGAGCAGTACTTC.

The chain joins TRBV6-2 or TRBV6-3 to TRBJ2-7; D may be TRBD2 (6 bases). V gave up 2 bases and J gave up 5 bases, with 13 bases separating them. This CDR3 has 14 residues. The germline V gene encodes CDR1 MNHEY and CDR2 SVGEGT. CDR3 region: CASSYLGGIDEQYF. CDR3 DNA: TGTGCCAGCAGTTACCTCGGGGGTATTGACGAGCAGTACTTC.

The chain joins TRBV29-1 to TRBJ2-2; D unclear. The CDR3 consists of 13 residues. Germline CDR1 SQVTM, CDR2 ANQGSEA. V was trimmed by 6 bases and J by 0 bases, leaving 8 bases between them. The CDR3 protein is CSVGLANTGELFF. The CDR3 coding sequence is TGCAGCGTGGGTTTAGCGAACACCGGGGAGCTGTTTTTT.

Regarding this clonotype: One end of the junction varies from germline; a read error may be responsible. V usage is TRBV7-6 and J usage is TRBJ1-1; D unclear. This CDR3 region has 12 residues. Germline CDR1 and CDR2: SGHVS and FNYEAQ. The CDR3 DNA follows: TGTGCCATCAGCTTGTCCCTGGATGAAGCTTTCTTT. This encodes CAISLSLDEAFF.

The J gene is TRBJ2-2, the V gene TRBV24-1, with D maybe TRBD1 (5 bases). V dropped 1 base and J dropped 2 bases, with 10 bases sitting between them. The germline V gene has CDR1 KGHDR and CDR2 SFDVKD. The CDR3 sequence is 16 residues long. The CDR3 coding sequence is TGTGCCACCAGTGATTTCCGGCAGGGAAACACCGGGGAGCTGTTTTTT. Amino acids: CATSDFRQGNTGELFF.

This clonotype was seen more than once but under ten times. The chain employs TRBV12-5 and TRBJ1-3; TRBD1 matches at 7 bases. Per germline, CDR1 LGHNT and CDR2 FRNRAP. V shed 7 bases and J 0 bases; nucleotides not matched to a gene: 6. The CDR3 loop spans 15 amino acids. CDR3: CASALGTDSGNTIYF. CDR3 coding DNA: TGTGCTAGTGCCCTTGGGACAGACTCTGGAAACACCATATATTTT.

The chain joins TRBV6-1 to TRBJ1-5; TRBD1 is a possible D gene (6 bases). Looked up from germline, CDR1 is MNHNS and CDR2 is SASEGT. The CDR3 loop spans 16 amino acids. The germline V and J ends were trimmed by 6 bases and 1 base, with 16 bases remaining between them. The CDR3 spells CASSFYRDGSNQPQHF. CDR3 DNA: TGTGCCAGCAGCTTTTACAGGGATGGGAGCAATCAGCCCCAGCATTTT.

This clonotype was seen only a few times. The chain links TRBV7-8 to TRBJ2-5; the D gene could be TRBD1 or TRBD2 (6 bases each). Germline lookup yields CDR1 SGHVS and CDR2 FQNEAQ. The CDR3 sequence is 14 residues long. V lost 2 bases, J lost 5 bases, and 12 bases lay in between. In DNA form, the CDR3 reads TGTGCCAGCAGCTTAATGGGGGGCGTGGAGACCCAGTACTTC. Translating gives CASSLMGGVETQYF.

This clonotype was counted ten times or more. The chain recombines TRBV7-8 with TRBJ2-3; TRBD2 matches at 14 bases. With V trimmed by 5 bases and J by 5 bases, 12 bases remained unmatched. The germline gives CDR1 SGHVS, CDR2 FQNEAQ. This CDR3 has 18 residues. The CDR3, as DNA: TGTGCCAGCAGCGTCCGACTAGCGGGGGGGCTAAAATTAGATACGCAGTATTTT. Amino acid sequence: CASSVRLAGGLKLDTQYF.

The CDR3 DNA is TGTGCCAGCAGTCGTAACCGGGACAGGGAGGGAGCTTTCTTT. It is translated as CASSRNRDREGAFF. The chain combines TRBV27 with TRBJ1-1; TRBD1 matches at 9 bases. Germline CDR1 and CDR2: MNHEY and SMNVEV (reference sequence). The V segment lost 5 bases and the J segment 10 bases; nucleotides outside the gene matches: 11. The CDR3 loop spans 14 amino acids.

In this sample, this clonotype turned up a few times. The chain combines TRBV6-2 or TRBV6-3 with TRBJ2-7; D gene ambiguous. The CDR3 loop spans 14 amino acids. Trimming stripped 7 bases from V and 0 bases from J, with 13 bases between. Looked up from germline, CDR1 is MNHEY and CDR2 is SVGEGT. DNA for the CDR3: TGTGCCAGCAACTCAGCCAGCTTCTCCTACGAGCAGTACTTC. Translating gives CASNSASFSYEQYF.